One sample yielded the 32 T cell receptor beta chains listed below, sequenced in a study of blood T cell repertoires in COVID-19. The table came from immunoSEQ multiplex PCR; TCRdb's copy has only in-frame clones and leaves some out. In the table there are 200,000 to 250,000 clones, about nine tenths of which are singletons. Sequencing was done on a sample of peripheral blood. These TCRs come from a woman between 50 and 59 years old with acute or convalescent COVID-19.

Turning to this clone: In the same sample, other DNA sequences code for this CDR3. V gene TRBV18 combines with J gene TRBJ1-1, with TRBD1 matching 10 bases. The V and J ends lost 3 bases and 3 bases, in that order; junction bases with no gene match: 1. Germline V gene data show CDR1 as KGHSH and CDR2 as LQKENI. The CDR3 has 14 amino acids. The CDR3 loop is CASSPGTGDTEAFF. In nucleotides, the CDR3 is TGTGCCAGCTCACCCGGGACAGGGGACACTGAAGCTTTCTTT. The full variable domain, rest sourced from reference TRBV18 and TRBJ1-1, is NAGVMQNPRHLVRRRGQEARLRCSPMKGHSHVYWYRQLPEEGLKFMVYLQKENIIDESGMPKERFSAEFPKEGPSILRIQQVVRGDSAAYFCASSPGTGDTEAFFGQGTRLTVV.

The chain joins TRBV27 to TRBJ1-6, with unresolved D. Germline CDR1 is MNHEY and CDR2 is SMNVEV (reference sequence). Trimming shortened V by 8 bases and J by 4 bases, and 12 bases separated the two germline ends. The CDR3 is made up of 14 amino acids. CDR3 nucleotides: TGTGCCAGCGGAGTTCGACGGTATAATTCACCCCTCCACTTT. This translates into CASGVRRYNSPLHF.

CDR3 nucleotides: TGTGCCAGCAGCAGTTCTCAGGGCAATGAGCAGTTCTTC. Translation: CASSSSQGNEQFF. The V and J genes are TRBV11-2 and TRBJ2-1; tentative D call: TRBD1 (5 bases). CDR3 length: 13 amino acids. The V gene lost 5 bases and the J gene lost 6 bases, with 11 bases spanning the gap. Germline CDR1 SGHAT, CDR2 FQNNGV.

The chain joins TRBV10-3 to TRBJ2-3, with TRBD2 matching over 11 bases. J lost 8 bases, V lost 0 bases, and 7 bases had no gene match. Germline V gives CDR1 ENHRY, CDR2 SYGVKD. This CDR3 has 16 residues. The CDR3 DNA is TGTGCCATCAGTGAGTCTAGCGGGAGGGATCTGGGTACGCAGTATTTT. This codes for CAISESSGRDLGTQYF.

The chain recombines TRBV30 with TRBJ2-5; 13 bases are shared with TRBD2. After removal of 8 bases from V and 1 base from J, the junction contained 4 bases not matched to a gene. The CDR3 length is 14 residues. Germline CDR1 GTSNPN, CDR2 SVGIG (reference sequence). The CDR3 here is CAGTSGNVQETQYF. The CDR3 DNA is TGTGCCGGGACTAGCGGGAATGTCCAAGAGACCCAGTACTTC.

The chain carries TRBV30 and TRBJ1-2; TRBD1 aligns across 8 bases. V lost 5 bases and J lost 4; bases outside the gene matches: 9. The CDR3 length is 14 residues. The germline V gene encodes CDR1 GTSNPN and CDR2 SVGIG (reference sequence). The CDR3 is CAWQSGGFGYGYTF. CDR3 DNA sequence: TGTGCCTGGCAATCAGGGGGCTTCGGCTATGGCTACACCTTC.

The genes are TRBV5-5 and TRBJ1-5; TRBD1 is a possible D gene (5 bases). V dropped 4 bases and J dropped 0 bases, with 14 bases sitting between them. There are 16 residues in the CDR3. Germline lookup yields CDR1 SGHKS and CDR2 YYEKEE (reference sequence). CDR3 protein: CASSIAGTDSNQPQHF. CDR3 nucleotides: TGTGCCAGCAGCATAGCCGGGACTGATAGCAATCAGCCCCAGCATTTT.

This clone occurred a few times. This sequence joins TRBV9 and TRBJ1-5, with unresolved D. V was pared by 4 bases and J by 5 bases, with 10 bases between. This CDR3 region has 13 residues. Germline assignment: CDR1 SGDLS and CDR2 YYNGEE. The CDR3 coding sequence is TGTGCCAGCAGCCTCGGTCTATATCAGCCCCAGCATTTT. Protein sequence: CASSLGLYQPQHF.

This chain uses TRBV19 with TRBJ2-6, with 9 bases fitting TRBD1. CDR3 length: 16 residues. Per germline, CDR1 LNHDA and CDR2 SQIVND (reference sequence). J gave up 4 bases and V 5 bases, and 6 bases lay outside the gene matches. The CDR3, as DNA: TGTGCCAGTAGTTCGGGACAGGGTTACGGGGCCAACGTCCTGACTTTC. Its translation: CASSSGQGYGANVLTF.

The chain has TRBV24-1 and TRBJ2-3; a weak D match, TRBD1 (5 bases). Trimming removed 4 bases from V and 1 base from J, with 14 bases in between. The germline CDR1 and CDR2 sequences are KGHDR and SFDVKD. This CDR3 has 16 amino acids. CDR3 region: CATSDPTERGTDTQYF. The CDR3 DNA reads TGTGCCACCAGTGACCCGACAGAAAGAGGCACAGATACGCAGTATTTT.

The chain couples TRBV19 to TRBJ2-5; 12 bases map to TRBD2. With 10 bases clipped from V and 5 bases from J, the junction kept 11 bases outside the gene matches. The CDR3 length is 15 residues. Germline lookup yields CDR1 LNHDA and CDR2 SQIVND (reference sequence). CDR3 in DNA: TGTGCCACCTCTAGCGGGGGGGCTTCAGGGGAGACCCAGTACTTC. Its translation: CATSSGGASGETQYF.

The CDR3 nucleotides read TGTGCCAGCAGCGTAGGAGGTGGGGCGAATCAGCCCCAGCATTTT. Translating it yields CASSVGGGANQPQHF. This chain uses TRBV9 with TRBJ1-5; TRBD1 might be the D (5 bases). The V end was cut by 0 bases, the J end by 4 bases, with 11 bases between. In germline, CDR1 is SGDLS, CDR2 YYNGEE. The CDR3 extends over 15 amino acids.

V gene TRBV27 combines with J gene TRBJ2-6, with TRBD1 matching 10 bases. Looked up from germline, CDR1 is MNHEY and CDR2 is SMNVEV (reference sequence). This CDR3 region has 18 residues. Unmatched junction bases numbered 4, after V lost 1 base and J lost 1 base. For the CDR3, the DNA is TGTGCCAGCAGTTTATTGGGGACAGGGGCTTCTGGGGCCAACGTCCTGACTTTC. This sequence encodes CASSLLGTGASGANVLTF.

The CDR3: CASNVQGNTEAFF. CDR3 DNA: TGTGCCAGCAACGTACAGGGGAACACTGAAGCTTTCTTT. The chain has TRBV2 and TRBJ1-1; possible D gene TRBD1, 6 bases. The V gene's germline CDR1 is SNHLY and CDR2 FYNNEI. Trimming stripped 7 bases from V and 1 base from J, with 10 bases between. The CDR3 runs to 13 residues.

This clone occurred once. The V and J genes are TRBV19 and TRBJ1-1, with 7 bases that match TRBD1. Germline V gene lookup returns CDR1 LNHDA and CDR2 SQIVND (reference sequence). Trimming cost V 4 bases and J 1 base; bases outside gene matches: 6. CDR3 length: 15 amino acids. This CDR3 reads CASSSFRTGNTEAFF. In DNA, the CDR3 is TGTGCCAGTAGTAGTTTTCGGACAGGGAACACTGAAGCTTTCTTT. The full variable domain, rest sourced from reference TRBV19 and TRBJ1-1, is DGGITQSPKYLFRKEGQNVTLSCEQNLNHDAMYWYRQDPGQGLRLIYYSQIVNDFQKGDIAEGYSVSREKKESFPLTVTSAQKNPTAFYLCASSSFRTGNTEAFFGQGTRLTVV.

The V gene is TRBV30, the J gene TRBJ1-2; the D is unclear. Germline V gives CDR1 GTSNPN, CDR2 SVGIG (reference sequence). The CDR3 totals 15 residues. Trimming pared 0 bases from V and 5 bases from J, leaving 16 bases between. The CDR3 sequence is CAWSVNPVSTYGYTF. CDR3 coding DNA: TGTGCCTGGAGTGTCAACCCCGTCTCTACTTATGGCTACACCTTC.

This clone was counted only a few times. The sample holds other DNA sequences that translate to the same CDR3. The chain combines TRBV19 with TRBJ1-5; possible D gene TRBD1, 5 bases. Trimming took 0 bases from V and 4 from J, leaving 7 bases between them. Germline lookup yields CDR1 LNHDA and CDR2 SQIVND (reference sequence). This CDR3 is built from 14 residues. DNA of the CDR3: TGTGCCAGTAGTATAGAGGGGGGGAATCAGCCCCAGCATTTT. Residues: CASSIEGGNQPQHF.

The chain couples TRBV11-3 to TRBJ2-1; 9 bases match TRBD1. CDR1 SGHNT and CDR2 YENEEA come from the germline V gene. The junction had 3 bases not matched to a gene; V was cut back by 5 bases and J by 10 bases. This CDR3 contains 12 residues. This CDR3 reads CASSLGTGEQFF. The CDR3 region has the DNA TGTGCCAGCAGCCTCGGGACAGGGGAGCAGTTCTTC.

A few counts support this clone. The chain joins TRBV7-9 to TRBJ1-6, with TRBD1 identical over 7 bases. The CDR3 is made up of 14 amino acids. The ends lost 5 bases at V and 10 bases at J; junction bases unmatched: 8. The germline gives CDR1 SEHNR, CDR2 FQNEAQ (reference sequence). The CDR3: CASSATGSVSPLHF. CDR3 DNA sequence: TGTGCCAGCAGCGCGACAGGGTCGGTATCACCCCTCCACTTT.

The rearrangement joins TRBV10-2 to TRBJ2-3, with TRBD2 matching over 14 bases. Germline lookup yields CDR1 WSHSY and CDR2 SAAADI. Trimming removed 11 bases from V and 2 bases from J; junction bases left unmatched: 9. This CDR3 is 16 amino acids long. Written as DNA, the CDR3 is TGCGCCTCCGGCCGGGGACTAGCGGGGGTCACAGATACGCAGTATTTT. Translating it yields CASGRGLAGVTDTQYF.

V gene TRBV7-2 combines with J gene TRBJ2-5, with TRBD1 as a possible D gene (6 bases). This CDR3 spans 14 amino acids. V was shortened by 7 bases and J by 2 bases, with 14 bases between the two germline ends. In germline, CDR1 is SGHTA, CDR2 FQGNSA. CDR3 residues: CASTVGQGQETQYF. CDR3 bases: TGTGCCAGCACCGTAGGGCAGGGGCAAGAGACCCAGTACTTC.

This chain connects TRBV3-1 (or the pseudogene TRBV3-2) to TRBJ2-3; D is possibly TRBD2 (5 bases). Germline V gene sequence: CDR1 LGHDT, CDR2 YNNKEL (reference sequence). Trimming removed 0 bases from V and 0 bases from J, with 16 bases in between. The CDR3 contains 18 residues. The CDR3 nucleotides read TGTGCCAGCAGCCAAGACGATGGTCGGCGGGTGAGCACAGATACGCAGTATTTT. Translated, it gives CASSQDDGRRVSTDTQYF.

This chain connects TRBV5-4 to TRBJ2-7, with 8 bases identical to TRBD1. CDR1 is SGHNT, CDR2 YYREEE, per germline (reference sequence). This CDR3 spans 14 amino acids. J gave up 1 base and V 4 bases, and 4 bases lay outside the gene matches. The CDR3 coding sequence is TGTGCCAGCAGCCCCCGGACAGGGTCCTACGAGCAGTACTTC. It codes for CASSPRTGSYEQYF.

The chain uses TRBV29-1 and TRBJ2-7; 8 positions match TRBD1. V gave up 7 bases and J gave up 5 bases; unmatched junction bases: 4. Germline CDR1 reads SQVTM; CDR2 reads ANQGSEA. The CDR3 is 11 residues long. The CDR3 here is CSASTGDEQYF. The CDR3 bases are TGCAGCGCCTCGACAGGGGACGAGCAGTACTTC.

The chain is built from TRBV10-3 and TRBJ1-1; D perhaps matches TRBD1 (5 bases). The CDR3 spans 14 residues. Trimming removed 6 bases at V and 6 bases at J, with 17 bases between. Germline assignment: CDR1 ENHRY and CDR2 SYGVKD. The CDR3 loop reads CAISVTQGRAEAFF. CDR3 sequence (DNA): TGTGCCATCAGCGTAACCCAGGGTCGGGCTGAAGCTTTCTTT.

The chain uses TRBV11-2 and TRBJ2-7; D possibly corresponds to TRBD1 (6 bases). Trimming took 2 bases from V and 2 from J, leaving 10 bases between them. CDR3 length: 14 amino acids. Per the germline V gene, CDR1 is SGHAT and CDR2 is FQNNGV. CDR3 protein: CASSLWDTPYEQYF. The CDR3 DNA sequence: TGTGCCAGCAGCTTATGGGACACCCCCTACGAGCAGTACTTC.

The CDR3 sequence is CASSQTQTGLGGDTQYF. As DNA, the CDR3 is TGCGCCAGCAGCCAAACGCAGACAGGCTTAGGGGGAGATACGCAGTATTTT. The chain joins TRBV4-3 to TRBJ2-3; D might be TRBD1 (6 bases). The CDR3 consists of 17 residues. Trimming stripped 2 bases from V and 5 bases from J, with 20 bases between. Germline V gives CDR1 LGHNA, CDR2 YSLEER.

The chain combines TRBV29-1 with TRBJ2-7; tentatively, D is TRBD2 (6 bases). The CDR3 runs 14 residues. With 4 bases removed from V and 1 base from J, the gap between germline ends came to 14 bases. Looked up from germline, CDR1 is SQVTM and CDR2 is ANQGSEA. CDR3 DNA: TGCAGCGTTGGGGGGGACGGATCATCCTACGAGCAGTACTTC. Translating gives CSVGGDGSSYEQYF.

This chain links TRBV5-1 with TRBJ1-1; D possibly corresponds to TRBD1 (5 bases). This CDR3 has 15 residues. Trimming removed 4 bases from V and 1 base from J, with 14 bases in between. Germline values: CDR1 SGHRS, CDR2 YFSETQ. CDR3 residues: CASSPLGGKNTEAFF. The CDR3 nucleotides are TGCGCCAGCAGCCCTCTGGGGGGGAAGAACACTGAAGCTTTCTTT.

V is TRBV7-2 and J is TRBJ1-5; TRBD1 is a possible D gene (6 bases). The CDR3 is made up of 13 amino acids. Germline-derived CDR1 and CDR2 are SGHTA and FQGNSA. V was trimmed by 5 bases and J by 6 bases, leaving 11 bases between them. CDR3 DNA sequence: TGTGCCAGCAGCCGAACAGGGTCTCAGCCCCAGCATTTT. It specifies CASSRTGSQPQHF. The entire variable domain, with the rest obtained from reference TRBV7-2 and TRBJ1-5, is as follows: GAGVSQSPSNKVTEKGKDVELRCDPISGHTALYWYRQSLGQGLEFLIYFQGNSAPDKSGLPSDRFSAERTGGSVSTLTIQRTQQEDSAVYLCASSRTGSQPQHFGDGTRLSIL.

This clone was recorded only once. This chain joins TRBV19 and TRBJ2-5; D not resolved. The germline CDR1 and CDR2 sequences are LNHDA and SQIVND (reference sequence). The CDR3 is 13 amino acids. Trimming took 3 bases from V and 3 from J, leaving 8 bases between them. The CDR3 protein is CASSIRWEETQYF. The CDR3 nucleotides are TGTGCCAGTAGTATCAGGTGGGAAGAGACCCAGTACTTC.

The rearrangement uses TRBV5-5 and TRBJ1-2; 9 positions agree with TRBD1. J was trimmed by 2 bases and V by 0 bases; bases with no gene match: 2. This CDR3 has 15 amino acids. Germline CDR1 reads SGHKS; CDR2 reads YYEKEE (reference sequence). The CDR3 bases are TGTGCCAGCAGCTTGGCCGGACAGGGGAACTATGGCTACACCTTC. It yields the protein CASSLAGQGNYGYTF. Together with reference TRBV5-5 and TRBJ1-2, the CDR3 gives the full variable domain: DAGVTQSPTHLIKTRGQQVTLRCSPISGHKSVSWYQQVLGQGPQFIFQYYEKEERGRGNFPDRFSARQFPNYSSELNVNALLLGDSALYLCASSLAGQGNYGYTFGSGTRLTVV.